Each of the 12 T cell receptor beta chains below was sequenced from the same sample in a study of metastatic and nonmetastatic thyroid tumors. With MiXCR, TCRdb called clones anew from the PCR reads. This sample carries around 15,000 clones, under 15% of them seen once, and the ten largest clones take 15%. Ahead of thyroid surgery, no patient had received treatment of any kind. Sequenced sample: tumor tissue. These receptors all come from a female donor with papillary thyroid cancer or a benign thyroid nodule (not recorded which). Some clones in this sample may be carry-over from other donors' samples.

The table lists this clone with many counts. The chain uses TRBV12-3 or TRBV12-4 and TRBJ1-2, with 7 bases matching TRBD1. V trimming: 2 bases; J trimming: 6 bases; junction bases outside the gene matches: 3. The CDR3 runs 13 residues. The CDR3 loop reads CASSLYRGNGYTF. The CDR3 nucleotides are TGTGCCAGCAGTTTATACAGGGGAAATGGCTACACCTTC.

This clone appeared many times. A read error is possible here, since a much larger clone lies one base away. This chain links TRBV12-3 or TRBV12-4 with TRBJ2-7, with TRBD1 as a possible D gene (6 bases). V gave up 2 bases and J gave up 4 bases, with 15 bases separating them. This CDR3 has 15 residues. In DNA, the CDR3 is TGTGCCAGCAGTTTAAGGAAGCAGGGGACGTACGAGCAGTACTTC. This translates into CASSLRKQGTYEQYF.

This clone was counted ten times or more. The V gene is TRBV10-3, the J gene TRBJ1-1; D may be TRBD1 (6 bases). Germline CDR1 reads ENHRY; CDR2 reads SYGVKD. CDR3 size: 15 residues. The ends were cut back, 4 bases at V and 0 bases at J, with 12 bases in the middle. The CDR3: CAISASTGMNTEAFF. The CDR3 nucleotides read TGTGCCATCAGTGCCTCTACAGGGATGAACACTGAAGCTTTCTTT.

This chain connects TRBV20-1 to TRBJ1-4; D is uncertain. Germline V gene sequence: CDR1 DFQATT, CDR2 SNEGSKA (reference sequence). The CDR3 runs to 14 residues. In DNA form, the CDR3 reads TGCAGCGCGGCGGCGGCGGTTTCTAATGAAAAACTGTTTTTT. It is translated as CSAAAAVSNEKLFF.

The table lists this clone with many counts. The CDR3 DNA follows: TGTGCCAGCAACTCGGGACAGGGCTACGAGCAGTACTTC. It is translated as CASNSGQGYEQYF. The chain uses TRBV6-1 and TRBJ2-7; 9 positions agree with TRBD1. The germline CDR1 and CDR2 sequences are MNHNS and SASEGT. The length of the CDR3 is 13 residues. Trimming cost V 7 bases and J 3 bases; bases outside gene matches: 4.

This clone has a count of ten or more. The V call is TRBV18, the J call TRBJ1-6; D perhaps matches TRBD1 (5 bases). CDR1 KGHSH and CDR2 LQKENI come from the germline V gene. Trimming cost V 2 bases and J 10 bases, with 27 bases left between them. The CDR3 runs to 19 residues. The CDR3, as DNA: TGTGCCAGCTCACCAAGGGGCCAACAAGGGTCGGGGCCAGGCTCACCCCTCCACTTT. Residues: CASSPRGQQGSGPGSPLHF.

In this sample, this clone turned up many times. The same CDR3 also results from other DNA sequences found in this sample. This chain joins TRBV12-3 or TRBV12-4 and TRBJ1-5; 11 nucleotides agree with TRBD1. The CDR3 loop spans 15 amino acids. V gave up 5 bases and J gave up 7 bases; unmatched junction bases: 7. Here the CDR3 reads CASSPGTGGRQPQHF. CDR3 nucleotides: TGTGCCAGCAGTCCAGGGACAGGGGGTCGGCAGCCCCAGCATTTT.

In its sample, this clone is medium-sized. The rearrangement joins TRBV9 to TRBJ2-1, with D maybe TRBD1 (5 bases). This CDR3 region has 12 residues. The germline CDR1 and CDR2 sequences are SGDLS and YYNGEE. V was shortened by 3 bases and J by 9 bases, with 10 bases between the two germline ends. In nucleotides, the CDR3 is TGTGCCAGCAGCGCAAGGGGTATTGAGCAGTTCTTC. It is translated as CASSARGIEQFF.

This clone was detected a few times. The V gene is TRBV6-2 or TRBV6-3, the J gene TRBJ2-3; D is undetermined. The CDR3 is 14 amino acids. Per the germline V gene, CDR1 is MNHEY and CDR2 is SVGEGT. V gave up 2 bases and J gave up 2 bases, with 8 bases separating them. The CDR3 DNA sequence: TGTGCCAGCAGTTACCAAGAGCACACAGATACGCAGTATTTT. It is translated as CASSYQEHTDTQYF.

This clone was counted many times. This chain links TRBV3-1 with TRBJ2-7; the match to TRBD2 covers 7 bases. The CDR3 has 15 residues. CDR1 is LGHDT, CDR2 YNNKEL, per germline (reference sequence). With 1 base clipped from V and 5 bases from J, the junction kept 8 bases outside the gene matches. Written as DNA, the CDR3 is TGTGCCAGCAGCCAAGGGGGGAGGGCTAAGGACGAGCAGTACTTC. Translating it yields CASSQGGRAKDEQYF.

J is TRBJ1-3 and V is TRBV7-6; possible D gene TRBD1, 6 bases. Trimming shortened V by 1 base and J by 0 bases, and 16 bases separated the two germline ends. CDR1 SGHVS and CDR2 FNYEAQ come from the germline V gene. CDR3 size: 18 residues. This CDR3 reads CASSLEGGGAVSGNTIYF. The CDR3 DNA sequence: TGTGCCAGCAGCTTAGAAGGGGGGGGAGCAGTCTCTGGAAACACCATATATTTT.

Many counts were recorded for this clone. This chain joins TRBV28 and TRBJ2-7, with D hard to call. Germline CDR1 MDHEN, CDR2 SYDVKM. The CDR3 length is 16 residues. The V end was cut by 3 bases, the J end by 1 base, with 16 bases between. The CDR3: CASSFRLDHLSYEQYF. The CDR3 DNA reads TGTGCCAGCAGTTTCAGACTGGACCACCTGTCCTACGAGCAGTACTTC.